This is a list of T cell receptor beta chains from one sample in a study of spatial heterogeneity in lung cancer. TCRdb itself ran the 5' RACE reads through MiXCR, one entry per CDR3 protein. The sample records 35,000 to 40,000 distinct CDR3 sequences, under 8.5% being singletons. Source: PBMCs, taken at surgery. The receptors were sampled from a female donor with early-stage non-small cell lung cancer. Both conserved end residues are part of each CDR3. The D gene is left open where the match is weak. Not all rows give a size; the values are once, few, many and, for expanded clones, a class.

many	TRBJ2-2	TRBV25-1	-	TGTGCCAGCAGTGACCCTAGGGGCCCCGGGGAGCTGTTTTTT	CASSDPRGPGELFF
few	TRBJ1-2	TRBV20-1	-	TGCAGTGCTCAGGCTAGGACAGATTATGGCTACACCTTC	CSAQARTDYGYTF
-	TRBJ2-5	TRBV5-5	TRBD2	TGTGCCAGCAGCCCGGACGCCGGGGGGGCAGAGACCCAGTACTTC	CASSPDAGGAETQYF
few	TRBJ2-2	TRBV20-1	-	TGCAGTGCGGTCGGTAGGGCCGGGGAGCTGTTTTTT	CSAVGRAGELFF
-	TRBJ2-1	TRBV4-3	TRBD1	TGCGCCAGCAGCCAAGAGGTTCTCCGGACAGGGTCCAATGAGCAGTTCTTC	CASSQEVLRTGSNEQFF
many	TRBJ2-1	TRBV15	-	TGTGCCACCAGCAGGGGACTTTCGTACAATGAGCAGTTCTTC	CATSRGLSYNEQFF
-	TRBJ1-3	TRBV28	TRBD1	TGTGCCAGCACCTCTCAGGGACAGGCTGGCTCTGGAAACACCATATATTTT	CASTSQGQAGSGNTIYF
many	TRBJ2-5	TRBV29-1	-	TGCAGCGTGGAGGGAGGAGTGGAGACCCAGTACTTC	CSVEGGVETQYF
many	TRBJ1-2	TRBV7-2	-	TGTGCCAGCAGCTTAGATCGGCAGAACTATGGCTACACCTTC	CASSLDRQNYGYTF
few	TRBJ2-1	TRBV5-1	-	TGCGCCAGCAGCTTGGTACCCGGGAACAATGAGCAGTTCTTC	CASSLVPGNNEQFF
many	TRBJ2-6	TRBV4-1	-	TGCGCCAGCAGCAGTTCTGGGGCCAACGTCCTGACTTTC	CASSSSGANVLTF
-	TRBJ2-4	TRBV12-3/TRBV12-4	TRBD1	TGTGCCAGCAGTTTATCTTCGCACAGGGGAACAAACATTCAGTACTTC	CASSLSSHRGTNIQYF
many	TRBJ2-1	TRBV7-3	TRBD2	TGTGCCAGCAGCGGACTAGCGGGGAATGAGCAGTTCTTC	CASSGLAGNEQFF
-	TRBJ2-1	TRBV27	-	TGTGCCAGCAGTTTATACGGGAGAGGCTCCTACAATGAGCAGTTCTTC	CASSLYGRGSYNEQFF
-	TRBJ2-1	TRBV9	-	TGTGCCAGCAGCGTACCCGCCTCCAATGAGCAGTTCTTC	CASSVPASNEQFF
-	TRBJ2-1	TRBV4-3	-	TGCGCCAGCAGCCAAGATATGAGCGACGGACACAATGAGCAGTTCTTC	CASSQDMSDGHNEQFF
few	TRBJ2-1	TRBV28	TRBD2	TGTGCCAGCAGTCGGGACTACGGCAATGAGCAGTTCTTC	CASSRDYGNEQFF
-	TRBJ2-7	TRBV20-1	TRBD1	TGCAGTGCCAGGACAGGTGTTTACGAGCAGTACTTC	CSARTGVYEQYF
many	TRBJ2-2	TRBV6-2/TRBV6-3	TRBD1	TGTGCCAGCAGCGTCCCCGGGGAAAGGGGGCACACCGGGGAGCTGTTTTTT	CASSVPGERGHTGELFF
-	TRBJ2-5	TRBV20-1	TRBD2	TGCAGTGTCCCCGGTCAAGCGGGGGTGGAGACCCAGTACTTC	CSVPGQAGVETQYF
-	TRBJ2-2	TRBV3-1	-	TGTGCCAGCAGCCAAATGGGAACCGGGGAGCTGTTTTTT	CASSQMGTGELFF
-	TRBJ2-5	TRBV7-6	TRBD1	TGTGCCAGCAGCTTGGGGACAGTTGAGACCCAGTACTTC	CASSLGTVETQYF
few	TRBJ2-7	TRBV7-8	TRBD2	TGTGCCAGCAGCCCGAGACTAGCGGAGCTGAAGTACTTC	CASSPRLAELKYF
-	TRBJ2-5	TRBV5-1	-	TGCGCCGGCAGCAAACAAGAGACCCAGTACTTC	CAGSKQETQYF
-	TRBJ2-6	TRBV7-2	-	TGTGCCAGCAGCCGACAATTCTCTGGGGCCAACGTCCTGACTTTC	CASSRQFSGANVLTF
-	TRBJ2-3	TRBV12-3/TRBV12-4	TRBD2	TGTGCCAGCAGTTTCGCGGGAGGGGACGCAGATACGCAGTATTTT	CASSFAGGDADTQYF
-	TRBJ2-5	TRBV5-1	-	TGCGCCAGCAGCTTTGATCCGGGGTTTTTAGGAAAGACCCAGTACTTC	CASSFDPGFLGKTQYF
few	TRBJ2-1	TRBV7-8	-	TGTGCCAGCAGCGCAGTCCCAGACGGGTCCTACAATGAGCAGTTCTTC	CASSAVPDGSYNEQFF
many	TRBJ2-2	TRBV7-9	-	TGTGCCAGCAGCCTGGAGGGGACCGGGGAGCTGTTTTTT	CASSLEGTGELFF
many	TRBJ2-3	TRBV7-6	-	TGTGCCAGCAGCCCTTTACTCGATACGCAGTATTTT	CASSPLLDTQYF
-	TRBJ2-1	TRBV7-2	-	TGTGCCAGCAGCAGCAGTCACAATGAGCAGTTCTTC	CASSSSHNEQFF
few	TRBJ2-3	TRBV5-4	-	TGTGCCAGCAGCTTGGCCCAGGGCACAGATACGCAGTATTTT	CASSLAQGTDTQYF
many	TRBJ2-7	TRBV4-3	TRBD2	TGCGCCAGCAGCCAGGACTATAAGCGGGAGTTCTACGAGCAGTACTTC	CASSQDYKREFYEQYF
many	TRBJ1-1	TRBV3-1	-	TGTGCCAGCAGCCAAGAGGGGGTAACGACTGAAGCTTTCTTT	CASSQEGVTTEAFF
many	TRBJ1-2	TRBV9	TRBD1	TGTGCCAGCAGCCCAGGGACAGATGCTAACTATGGCTACACCTTC	CASSPGTDANYGYTF
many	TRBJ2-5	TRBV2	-	TGTGCCAGCAGTGATTTGCGGGAAAGCGGCCAAGAGACCCAGTACTTC	CASSDLRESGQETQYF
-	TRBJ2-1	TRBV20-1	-	TGCAGTGCTAGCGCCAGCTACAATGAGCAGTTCTTC	CSASASYNEQFF
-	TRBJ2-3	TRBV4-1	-	TGCGCCAGCAGCCAAGATCTTGGGGCAGCGGGCTTCAGGAGGGGGCAGTATTTT	CASSQDLGAAGFRRGQYF